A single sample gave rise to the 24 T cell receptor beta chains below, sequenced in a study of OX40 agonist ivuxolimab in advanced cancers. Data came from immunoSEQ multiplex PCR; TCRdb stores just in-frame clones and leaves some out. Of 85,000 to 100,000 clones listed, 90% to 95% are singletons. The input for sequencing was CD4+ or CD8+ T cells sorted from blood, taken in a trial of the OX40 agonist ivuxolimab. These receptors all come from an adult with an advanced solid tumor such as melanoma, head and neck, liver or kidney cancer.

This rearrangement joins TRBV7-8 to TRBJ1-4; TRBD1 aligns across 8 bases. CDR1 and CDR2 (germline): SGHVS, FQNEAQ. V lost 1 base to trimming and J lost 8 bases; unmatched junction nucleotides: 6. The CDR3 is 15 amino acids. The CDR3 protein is CASSLDRTGWEKLFF. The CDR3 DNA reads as TGTGCCAGCAGCTTAGATAGGACAGGGTGGGAAAAACTGTTTTTT.

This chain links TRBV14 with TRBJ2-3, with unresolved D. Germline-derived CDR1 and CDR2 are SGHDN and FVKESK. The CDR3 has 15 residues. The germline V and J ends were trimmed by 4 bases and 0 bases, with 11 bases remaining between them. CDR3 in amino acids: CASSPLGSSTDTQYF. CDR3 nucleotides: TGTGCCAGCAGCCCTTTGGGATCTAGCACAGATACGCAGTATTTT. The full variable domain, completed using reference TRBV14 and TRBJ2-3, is EAGVTQFPSHSVIEKGQTVTLRCDPISGHDNLYWYRRVMGKEIKFLLHFVKESKQDESGMPNNRFLAERTGGTYSTLKVQPAELEDSGVYFCASSPLGSSTDTQYFGPGTRLTVL.

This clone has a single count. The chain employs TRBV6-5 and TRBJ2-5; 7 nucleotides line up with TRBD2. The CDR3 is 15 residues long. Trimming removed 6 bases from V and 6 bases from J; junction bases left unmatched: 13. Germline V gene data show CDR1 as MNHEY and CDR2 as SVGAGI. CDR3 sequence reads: CASSLTSAAPKTQYF. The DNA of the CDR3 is TGTGCCAGCAGCCTTACTAGCGCTGCTCCAAAGACCCAGTACTTC.

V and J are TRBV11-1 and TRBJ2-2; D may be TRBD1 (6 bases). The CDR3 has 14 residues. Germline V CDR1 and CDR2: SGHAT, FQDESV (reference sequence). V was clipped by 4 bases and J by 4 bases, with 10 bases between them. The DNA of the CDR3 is TGTGCCAGCAGCTGGGGGCCCGCCACCGGGGAGCTGTTTTTT. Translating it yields CASSWGPATGELFF.

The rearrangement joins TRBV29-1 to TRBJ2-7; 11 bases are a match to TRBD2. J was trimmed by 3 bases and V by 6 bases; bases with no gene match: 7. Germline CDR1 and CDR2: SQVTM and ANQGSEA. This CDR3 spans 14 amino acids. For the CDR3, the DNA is TGCAGCGTCGCTACTAGCGGGGGACTCTACGAGCAGTACTTC. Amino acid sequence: CSVATSGGLYEQYF.

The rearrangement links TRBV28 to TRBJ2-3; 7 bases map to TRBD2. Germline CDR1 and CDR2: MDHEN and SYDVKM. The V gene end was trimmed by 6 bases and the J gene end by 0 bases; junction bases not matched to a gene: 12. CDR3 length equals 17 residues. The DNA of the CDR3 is TGTGCCAGCAGCCCTATCCCCGTAGCGGGCAGCACAGATACGCAGTATTTT. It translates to CASSPIPVAGSTDTQYF.

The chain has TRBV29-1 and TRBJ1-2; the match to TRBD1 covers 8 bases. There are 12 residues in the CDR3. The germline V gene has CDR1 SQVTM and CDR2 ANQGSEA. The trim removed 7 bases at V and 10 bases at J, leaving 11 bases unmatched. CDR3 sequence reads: CSGGRQGADYTF. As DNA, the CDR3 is TGCAGCGGCGGTAGGCAGGGGGCTGACTACACCTTC.

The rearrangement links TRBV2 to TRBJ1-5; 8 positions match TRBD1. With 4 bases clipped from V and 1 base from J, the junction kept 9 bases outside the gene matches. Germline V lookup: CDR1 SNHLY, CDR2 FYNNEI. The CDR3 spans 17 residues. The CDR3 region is CASSVFDRGRSNQPQHF. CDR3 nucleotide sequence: TGTGCCAGCAGTGTGTTCGACAGGGGTAGGAGCAATCAGCCCCAGCATTTT.

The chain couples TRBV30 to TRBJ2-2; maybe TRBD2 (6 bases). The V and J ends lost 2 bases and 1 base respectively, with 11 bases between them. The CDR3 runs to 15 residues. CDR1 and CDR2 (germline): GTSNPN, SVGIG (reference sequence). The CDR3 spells CAWSPLSGNTGELFF. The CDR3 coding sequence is TGTGCCTGGAGTCCCCTTAGCGGGAACACCGGGGAGCTGTTTTTT. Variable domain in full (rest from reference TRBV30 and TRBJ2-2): SQTIHQWPATLVQPVGSPLSLECTVEGTSNPNLYWYRQAAGRGLQLLFYSVGIGQISSEVPQNLSASRPQDRQFILSSKKLLLSDSGFYLCAWSPLSGNTGELFFGEGSRLTVL.

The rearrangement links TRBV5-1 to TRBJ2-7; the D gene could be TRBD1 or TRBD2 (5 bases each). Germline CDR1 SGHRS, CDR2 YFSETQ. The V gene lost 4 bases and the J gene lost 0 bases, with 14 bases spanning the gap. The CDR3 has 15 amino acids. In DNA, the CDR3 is TGCGCCAGCAGCCCCCTCGCAGGGAGCTCCTACGAGCAGTACTTC. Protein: CASSPLAGSSYEQYF.

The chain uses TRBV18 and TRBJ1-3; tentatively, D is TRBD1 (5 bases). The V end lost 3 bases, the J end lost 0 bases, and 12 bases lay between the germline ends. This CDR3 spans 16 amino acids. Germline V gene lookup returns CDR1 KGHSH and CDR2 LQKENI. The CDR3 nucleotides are TGTGCCAGCTCACCTCCGGGGGTCTCCTCTGGAAACACCATATATTTT. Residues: CASSPPGVSSGNTIYF.

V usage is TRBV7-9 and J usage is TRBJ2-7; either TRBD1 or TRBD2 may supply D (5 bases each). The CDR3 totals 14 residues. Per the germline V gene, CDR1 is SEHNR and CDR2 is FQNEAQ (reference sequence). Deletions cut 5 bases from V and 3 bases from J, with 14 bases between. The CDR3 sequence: CASSLTGTGYEQYF. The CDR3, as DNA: TGTGCCAGCAGCCTAACCGGGACGGGCTACGAGCAGTACTTC.

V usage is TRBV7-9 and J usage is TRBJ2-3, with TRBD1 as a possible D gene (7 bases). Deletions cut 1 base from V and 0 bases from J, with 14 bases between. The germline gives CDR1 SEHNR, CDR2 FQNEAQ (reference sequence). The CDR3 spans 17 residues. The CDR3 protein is CASSLVQGGGSTDTQYF. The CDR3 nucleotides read TGTGCCAGCAGCTTAGTCCAGGGGGGAGGCAGCACAGATACGCAGTATTTT.

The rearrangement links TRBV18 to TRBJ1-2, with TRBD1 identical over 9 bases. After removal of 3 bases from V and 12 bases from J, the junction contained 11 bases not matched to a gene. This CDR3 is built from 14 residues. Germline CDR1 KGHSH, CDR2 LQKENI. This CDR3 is CASSPLPRTGDHTF. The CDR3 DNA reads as TGTGCCAGCTCACCCTTGCCCCGGACAGGGGACCACACCTTC.

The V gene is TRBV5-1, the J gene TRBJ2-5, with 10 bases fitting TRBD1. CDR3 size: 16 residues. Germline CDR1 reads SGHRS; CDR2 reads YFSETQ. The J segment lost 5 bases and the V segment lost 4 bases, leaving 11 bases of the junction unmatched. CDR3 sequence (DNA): TGCGCCAGCAGCGCCTCAGTCGGGACAGGGGCCGAGACCCAGTACTTC. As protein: CASSASVGTGAETQYF.

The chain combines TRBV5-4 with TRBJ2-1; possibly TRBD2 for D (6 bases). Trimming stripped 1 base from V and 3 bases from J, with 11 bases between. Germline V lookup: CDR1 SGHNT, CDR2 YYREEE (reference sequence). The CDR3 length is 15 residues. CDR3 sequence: CASSLQVTSYNEQFF. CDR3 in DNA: TGTGCCAGCAGCTTGCAGGTGACTAGCTACAATGAGCAGTTCTTC.

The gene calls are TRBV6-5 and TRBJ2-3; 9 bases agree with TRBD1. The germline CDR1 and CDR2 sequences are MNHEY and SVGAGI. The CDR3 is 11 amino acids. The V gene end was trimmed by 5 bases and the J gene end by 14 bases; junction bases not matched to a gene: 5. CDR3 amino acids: CASSAGTGWYF. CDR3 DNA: TGTGCCAGCAGTGCCGGGACAGGGTGGTATTTT.

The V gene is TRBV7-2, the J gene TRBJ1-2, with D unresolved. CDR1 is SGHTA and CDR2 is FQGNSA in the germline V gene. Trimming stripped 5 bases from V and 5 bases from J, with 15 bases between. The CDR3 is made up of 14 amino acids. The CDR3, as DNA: TGTGCCAGCAGCCCCGGCTCCCCCCGTTATGGCTACACCTTC. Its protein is CASSPGSPRYGYTF.

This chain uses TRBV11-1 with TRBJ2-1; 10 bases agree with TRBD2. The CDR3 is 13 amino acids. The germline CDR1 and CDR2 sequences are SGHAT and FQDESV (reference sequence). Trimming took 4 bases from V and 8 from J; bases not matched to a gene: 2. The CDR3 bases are TGTGCCAGCAGCTCTAGCGGGAGTTATGAGCAGTTCTTC. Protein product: CASSSSGSYEQFF.

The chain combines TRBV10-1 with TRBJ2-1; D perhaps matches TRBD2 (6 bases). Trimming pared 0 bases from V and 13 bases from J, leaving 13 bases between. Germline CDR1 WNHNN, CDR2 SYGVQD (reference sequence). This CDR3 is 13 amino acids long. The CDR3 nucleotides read TGCGCCAGCAGTGAGTCCCGAGGGAGGTATCAGTTCTTC. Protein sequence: CASSESRGRYQFF.

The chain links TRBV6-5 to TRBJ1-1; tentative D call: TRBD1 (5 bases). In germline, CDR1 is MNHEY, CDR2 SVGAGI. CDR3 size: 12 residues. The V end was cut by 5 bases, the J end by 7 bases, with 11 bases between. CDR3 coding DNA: TGTGCCAGCAGTAGTACAGGTAATGAAGCTTTCTTT. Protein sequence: CASSSTGNEAFF.

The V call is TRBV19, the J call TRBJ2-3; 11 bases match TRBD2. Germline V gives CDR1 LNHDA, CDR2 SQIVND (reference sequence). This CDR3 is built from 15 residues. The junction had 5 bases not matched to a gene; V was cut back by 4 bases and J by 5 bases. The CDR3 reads CASSTTLAGVDTQYF. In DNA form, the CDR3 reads TGTGCCAGTAGTACCACACTAGCGGGAGTAGATACGCAGTATTTT.

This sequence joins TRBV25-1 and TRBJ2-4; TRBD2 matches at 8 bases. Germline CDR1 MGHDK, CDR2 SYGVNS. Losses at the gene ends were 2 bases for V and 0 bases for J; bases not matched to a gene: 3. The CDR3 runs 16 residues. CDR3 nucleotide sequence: TGTGCCAGCAGTGAAAGTCTAGCGGGAGCCAAAAACATTCAGTACTTC. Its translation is CASSESLAGAKNIQYF.

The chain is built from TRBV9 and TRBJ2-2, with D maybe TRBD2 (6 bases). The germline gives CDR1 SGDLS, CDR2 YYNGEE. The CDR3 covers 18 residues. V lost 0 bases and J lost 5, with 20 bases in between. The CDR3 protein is CASSVGLLAPHRTGELFF. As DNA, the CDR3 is TGTGCCAGCAGCGTAGGTTTGCTAGCGCCGCACAGGACCGGGGAGCTGTTTTTT.